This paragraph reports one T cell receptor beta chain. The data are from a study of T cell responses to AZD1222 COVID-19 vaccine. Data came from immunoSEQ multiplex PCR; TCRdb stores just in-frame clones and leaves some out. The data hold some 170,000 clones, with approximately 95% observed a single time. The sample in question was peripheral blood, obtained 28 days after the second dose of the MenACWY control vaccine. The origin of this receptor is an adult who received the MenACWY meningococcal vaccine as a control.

The CDR3 DNA reads TGTGCCAGTAGTATATCCGGCAGATCAACTAATGAAAAACTGTTTTTT. Its protein is CASSISGRSTNEKLFF. J is TRBJ1-4 and V is TRBV19; D not resolved. This CDR3 region has 16 residues. The V end was cut by 2 bases, the J end by 0 bases, with 10 bases between. Per germline, CDR1 LNHDA and CDR2 SQIVND (reference sequence).